Presented here are 19 T cell receptor beta chains from one specimen sequenced in a study of T cells in localized non-small cell lung cancer. Method: immunoSEQ multiplex PCR; TCRdb's copy keeps in-frame clones and lacks some. The sample lists 23,000 or so clones; roughly 84% were seen once. The material was PBMCs, obtained before any cancer treatment. Source of these receptors: a man aged 40 to 70 with stage II lung adenocarcinoma.

The chain joins TRBV6-5 to TRBJ2-7; 10 bases are a match to TRBD1. This CDR3 comprises 15 residues. In germline, CDR1 is MNHEY, CDR2 SVGAGI. Trimming at V came to 4 bases and at J to 2 bases, leaving 5 bases not matched to a gene. CDR3 nucleotide sequence: TGTGCCAGCAGTTTCGGGACAGGGGTTGCCTACGAGCAGTACTTC. This sequence encodes CASSFGTGVAYEQYF.

V usage is TRBV5-4 and J usage is TRBJ1-3; no clear D. The CDR3 is made up of 15 amino acids. Germline V gives CDR1 SGHNT, CDR2 YYREEE (reference sequence). The V gene lost 0 bases and the J gene lost 0 bases, with 7 bases spanning the gap. The CDR3 is CASSLDLSSGNTIYF. For the CDR3, the DNA is TGTGCCAGCAGCTTGGACTTAAGCTCTGGAAACACCATATATTTT.

The chain recombines TRBV11-3 with TRBJ1-5; possible D gene TRBD1, 5 bases. The CDR3 is 13 residues long. V lost 5 bases and J lost 3, with 8 bases in between. The V gene's germline CDR1 is SGHNT and CDR2 YENEEA. CDR3 amino acids: CASSRTPNQPQHF. The DNA for the CDR3 is TGTGCCAGCAGCCGGACACCCAATCAGCCCCAGCATTTT.

This clone appeared once. V usage is TRBV5-1 and J usage is TRBJ2-3, with D maybe TRBD1 (6 bases). V gave up 4 bases and J gave up 2 bases, with 23 bases separating them. The CDR3 is 18 amino acids. Germline V gene sequence: CDR1 SGHRS, CDR2 YFSETQ. CDR3 DNA sequence: TGCGCCAGCAGCCGGACAGAAAATATACTGACTTCCACAGATACGCAGTATTTT. Its protein product is CASSRTENILTSTDTQYF. Full variable domain (outside the CDR3, taken from reference TRBV5-1 and TRBJ2-3): KAGVTQTPRYLIKTRGQQVTLSCSPISGHRSVSWYQQTPGQGLQFLFEYFSETQRNKGNFPGRFSGRQFSNSRSEMNVSTLELGDSALYLCASSRTENILTSTDTQYFGPGTRLTVL.

The chain employs TRBV5-1 and TRBJ2-6, with D possibly being TRBD2 (5 bases). The V and J ends lost 0 bases and 1 base respectively, with 20 bases between them. Germline loops: CDR1 SGHRS, CDR2 YFSETQ. The CDR3 consists of 20 residues. The CDR3 spells CASSLVFRGVGKSGANVLTF. DNA for the CDR3: TGCGCCAGCAGCTTGGTCTTCCGGGGAGTGGGGAAATCTGGGGCCAACGTCCTGACTTTC.

CDR3 DNA sequence: TGCGCCAGCAGCCCGGACGGCTCTGGAAACACCATATATTTT. This encodes CASSPDGSGNTIYF. The V call is TRBV5-1, the J call TRBJ1-3, with D uncertain. V lost 4 bases and J lost 0, with 8 bases in between. Germline CDR1 SGHRS, CDR2 YFSETQ. The CDR3 runs 14 residues.

The chain's CDR3 is CASSQGDRGNSPLHF. The CDR3, as DNA: TGCGCCAGCAGCCAAGGGGACAGGGGGAATTCACCCCTCCACTTT. J is TRBJ1-6 and V is TRBV4-1, with 11 positions matching TRBD1. V lost 1 base, J lost 7 bases, and 0 bases stayed unmatched. Looked up from germline, CDR1 is MGHRA and CDR2 is YSYEKL. The CDR3 has 15 amino acids.

This rearrangement joins TRBV5-5 to TRBJ2-4; D is possibly TRBD1 (5 bases). Trimming took off 0 bases at V and 0 bases at J, with 13 bases between the two ends. CDR3 size: 17 residues. Germline V CDR1 and CDR2: SGHKS, YYEKEE (reference sequence). This CDR3 is CASSLVGQILAKNIQYF. CDR3 bases: TGTGCCAGCAGCTTGGTGGGGCAGATACTAGCCAAAAACATTCAGTACTTC.

This clone was recorded a few times. The chain combines TRBV5-1 with TRBJ1-3, with TRBD1 identical over 9 bases. Germline CDR1 reads SGHRS; CDR2 reads YFSETQ. V was clipped by 3 bases and J by 4 bases; unmatched bases: 8. The CDR3 extends over 16 amino acids. The CDR3 region has the DNA TGCGCCAGCAGCTCGGCGGGGACAGGGAACGGAAACACCATATATTTT. Translating it yields CASSSAGTGNGNTIYF.

The gene calls are TRBV18 and TRBJ1-4, with 7 nucleotides matching TRBD1. Per germline, CDR1 KGHSH and CDR2 LQKENI. The CDR3 is made up of 16 amino acids. V shed 3 bases, J shed 4 bases, and the junction held 8 bases outside the gene matches. The CDR3 protein is CASSPRRTGDNEKLFF. The CDR3 coding sequence is TGTGCCAGCTCACCGCGACGGACAGGCGATAATGAAAAACTGTTTTTT.

This rearrangement joins TRBV5-1 to TRBJ2-3; maybe TRBD1 (6 bases). The V end was cut by 4 bases, the J end by 5 bases, with 14 bases between. The CDR3 spans 14 residues. Germline-derived CDR1 and CDR2 are SGHRS and YFSETQ. Written as DNA, the CDR3 is TGCGCCAGCAGCACACAGGGTGGGGGAGATACGCAGTATTTT. This encodes CASSTQGGGDTQYF.

The chain carries TRBV28 and TRBJ1-5, with D perhaps matching TRBD1 (6 bases). Germline lookup yields CDR1 MDHEN and CDR2 SYDVKM. This CDR3 comprises 16 residues. V gave up 8 bases and J gave up 0 bases, with 17 bases separating them. Written as DNA, the CDR3 is TGTGCCAGCCTAACCGGGGGCGCCGATAGCAATCAGCCCCAGCATTTT. It encodes CASLTGGADSNQPQHF. Full variable domain (missing parts from reference TRBV28 and TRBJ1-5): DVKVTQSSRYLVKRTGEKVFLECVQDMDHENMFWYRQDPGLGLRLIYFSYDVKMKEKGDIPEGYSVSREKKERFSLILESASTNQTSMYLCASLTGGADSNQPQHFGDGTRLSIL.

This chain connects TRBV5-1 to TRBJ1-3, with D possibly matching TRBD1 (5 bases). Germline V CDR1 and CDR2: SGHRS, YFSETQ. The CDR3 extends over 16 amino acids. Trimming left V 4 bases short and J 2 bases short, with 16 bases between. CDR3 DNA sequence: TGCGCCAGCAGCCGGGGGGGTGGCAACGCTGGAAACACCATATATTTT. Protein sequence: CASSRGGGNAGNTIYF.

V gene TRBV6-6 combines with J gene TRBJ2-3; a weak D match, TRBD2 (6 bases). The V gene lost 5 bases and the J gene lost 4 bases, with 13 bases spanning the gap. The CDR3 spans 14 residues. The germline V gene has CDR1 MNHNY and CDR2 SVGAGI (reference sequence). In DNA form, the CDR3 reads TGTGCCAGCAGTGTCGGCGGGATCCCAGATACGCAGTATTTT. It specifies CASSVGGIPDTQYF.

The chain's CDR3 is CASTTGQSNTEAFF. In DNA, the CDR3 is TGCGCCAGCACGACGGGACAGAGTAACACTGAAGCTTTCTTT. This sequence joins TRBV5-1 and TRBJ1-1; 7 bases align to TRBD1. CDR1 SGHRS and CDR2 YFSETQ come from the germline V gene. The CDR3 covers 14 residues. V trimming: 6 bases; J trimming: 2 bases; junction bases outside the gene matches: 7.

This chain connects TRBV9 to TRBJ1-6, with 7 positions matching TRBD1. The CDR3 consists of 16 residues. Trimming at V came to 3 bases and at J to 2 bases, leaving 5 bases not matched to a gene. Germline CDR1 SGDLS, CDR2 YYNGEE. For the CDR3, the DNA is TGTGCCAGCAGCGAGGAGGGGGCCCCCTATAATTCACCCCTCCACTTT. The encoded protein is CASSEEGAPYNSPLHF.

The chain combines TRBV27 with TRBJ2-1; TRBD2 matches 15 bases. The V gene end was trimmed by 6 bases and the J gene end by 8 bases; junction bases not matched to a gene: 2. In germline, CDR1 is MNHEY, CDR2 SMNVEV (reference sequence). This CDR3 is built from 14 residues. CDR3 nucleotide sequence: TGTGCCAGCAGGGGACTAGCGGGAGGATATGAGCAGTTCTTC. Encoded protein: CASRGLAGGYEQFF.

The rearrangement links TRBV4-2 to TRBJ2-2; 7 nucleotides match TRBD2. From germline, CDR1 is LGHNA and CDR2 YNFKEQ. The CDR3 loop spans 12 amino acids. With 1 base clipped from V and 13 bases from J, the junction kept 3 bases outside the gene matches. CDR3 sequence reads: CASSQGLAGLFF. The CDR3 bases are TGTGCCAGCAGCCAAGGACTAGCAGGGCTGTTTTTT.

CDR3: CASRRDLTAEAFF. DNA of the CDR3: TGTGCCAGTCGCCGGGACCTGACGGCTGAAGCTTTCTTT. This chain links TRBV6-1 with TRBJ1-1; TRBD1 might be the D (5 bases). Trimming shortened V by 9 bases and J by 6 bases, and 17 bases separated the two germline ends. The CDR3 covers 13 residues. The germline gives CDR1 MNHNS, CDR2 SASEGT.